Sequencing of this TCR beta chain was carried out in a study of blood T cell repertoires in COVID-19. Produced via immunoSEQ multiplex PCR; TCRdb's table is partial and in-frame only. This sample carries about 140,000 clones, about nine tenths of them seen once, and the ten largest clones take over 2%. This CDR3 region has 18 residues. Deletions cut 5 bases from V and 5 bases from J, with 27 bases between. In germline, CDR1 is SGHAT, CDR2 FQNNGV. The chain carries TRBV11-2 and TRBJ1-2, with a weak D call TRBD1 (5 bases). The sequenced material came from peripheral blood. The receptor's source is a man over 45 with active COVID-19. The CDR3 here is CASSPINLGEGLGYGYTF. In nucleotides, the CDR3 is TGTGCCAGCAGCCCCATTAATCTGGGTGAGGGACTAGGGTATGGCTACACCTTC. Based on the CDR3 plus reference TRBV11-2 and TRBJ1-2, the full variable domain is EAGVAQSPRYKIIEKRQSVAFWCNPISGHATLYWYQQILGQGPKLLIQFQNNGVVDDSQLPKDRFSAERLKGVDSTLKIQPAKLEDSAVYLCASSPINLGEGLGYGYTFGSGTRLTVV.